This T cell receptor (beta chain) was documented in a study of cytotoxic CD8 clonotypes in ibrutinib-treated CLL. The wider study: Responses: some 25 partial, 2 complete; after median approximately 70 months, about 15 stayed remitted, some twelve progressed. The samples contained approximately 280,000 productive templates on average. They also contained an average of roughly 99,000 productive rearrangements. Study observations and caveats: Relative to age-matched healthy donors, clonality at baseline was higher, and it tracked circulating CD8+ T-cell counts.

Points on this clone: What it recognizes is unknown.

Generated by immunoSEQ multiplex PCR, the TCRdb table keeps only in-frame clones and is missing some. The sample holds 40,000 to 60,000 clones, around half seen once. The CDR3 contains 11 residues. V lost 7 bases, J lost 11 bases, and 14 bases lay in between. Germline assignment: CDR1 LNHDA and CDR2 SQIVND (reference sequence). Sequencing used PBMCs, obtained after 12 months of ibrutinib treatment. This chain joins TRBV19 and TRBJ1-1; D not certain. The receptor comes from a human donor with chronic lymphocytic leukemia. CDR3 nucleotides: TGTGCCAGTACCGGATTTAAGATGGCTTTCTTT. Translating it yields CASTGFKMAFF.